The 16 T cell receptor beta chains below come from one sample, sequenced in a study of monozygotic twins with inflammatory bowel disease. TCRdb re-called the 5' RACE reads; one entry per CDR3 protein, DNA not given. The table for this sample gives 300,000 to 450,000 distinct CDR3 sequences. The sample consisted of blood. These receptors were obtained from a human donor with ulcerative colitis or Crohn's disease, or a healthy co-twin of an affected twin (not recorded which).

This chain's CDR3 is CSGPLSYTQYF. V and J are TRBV20-1 and TRBJ2-3; lacking DNA, the TRBD1 call made by TCRdb goes unchecked. The CDR3 is 11 residues long. CDR1 DFQATT and CDR2 SNEGSKA come from the germline V gene (reference sequence).

This sequence joins TRBV24-1 and TRBJ2-1; the TRBD1 assignment by TCRdb is unverifiable without DNA. This CDR3 is 15 amino acids long. Germline V gene lookup returns CDR1 KGHDR and CDR2 SFDVKD. The CDR3 sequence: CATSDPRGLDNEQFF.

J is TRBJ2-2 and V is TRBV5-1; no DNA is available, so the TRBD1 call from TCRdb remains unchecked. Germline lookup yields CDR1 SGHRS and CDR2 YFSETQ. The CDR3 extends over 16 amino acids. The CDR3 here is CASSFGGGASTGELFF. Based on the CDR3 plus reference TRBV5-1 and TRBJ2-2, the full variable domain is KAGVTQTPRYLIKTRGQQVTLSCSPISGHRSVSWYQQTPGQGLQFLFEYFSETQRNKGNFPGRFSGRQFSNSRSEMNVSTLELGDSALYLCASSFGGGASTGELFFGEGSRLTVL.

The J gene is TRBJ1-1, the V gene TRBV6-1; lacking DNA, the TRBD1 call made by TCRdb goes unchecked. CDR3 length equals 14 residues. CDR1 MNHNS and CDR2 SASEGT come from the germline V gene. The CDR3 loop reads CASRRQVVGTEAFF.

J is TRBJ2-7 and V is TRBV20-1. Germline V gene data show CDR1 as DFQATT and CDR2 as SNEGSKA (reference sequence). The CDR3 has 13 amino acids. This CDR3 reads CSARDLGIREQYF.

The chain has TRBV2 and TRBJ2-1; as DNA is missing, the TRBD2 call by TCRdb cannot be tested. Germline values: CDR1 SNHLY, CDR2 FYNNEI. CDR3 length equals 17 residues. CDR3 residues: CASSEAGGAGPYNEQFF.

The chain combines TRBV7-7 with TRBJ2-1. CDR1 is SSHAT, CDR2 FNYEAQ, per germline (reference sequence). The CDR3 is 15 residues long. Here the CDR3 reads CASSWSRDFYNEQFF.

The chain couples TRBV10-3 to TRBJ2-5; the TCRdb call, TRBD2, lacks DNA for checking. Per germline, CDR1 ENHRY and CDR2 SYGVKD. There are 14 residues in the CDR3. CDR3 amino acids: CAISGTSWDETQYF.

The chain employs TRBV5-1 and TRBJ2-2. Germline V gives CDR1 SGHRS, CDR2 YFSETQ. CDR3 length: 11 residues. CDR3 sequence reads: CASSYAGELFF.

The chain uses TRBV24-1 and TRBJ2-5; the D gene TCRdb calls, TRBD1, cannot be checked with no DNA. There are 15 residues in the CDR3. CDR1 is KGHDR, CDR2 SFDVKD, per germline. CDR3 sequence: CATGRTGGKRETQYF.

The CDR3 sequence is CASSLSRRAKGGTDTQYF. The chain uses TRBV11-2 and TRBJ2-3; TCRdb's D call, TRBD1, is unchecked because there is no DNA. The CDR3 covers 18 residues. Germline V gives CDR1 SGHAT, CDR2 FQNNGV.

The rearrangement links TRBV5-1 to TRBJ2-3; TCRdb selects TRBD1, and the lack of DNA leaves this call unchecked. The germline CDR1 and CDR2 sequences are SGHRS and YFSETQ. The CDR3 has 14 residues. CDR3 sequence reads: CASAKGQGTDTQYF.

The chain uses TRBV7-9 and TRBJ2-1; there is no DNA to check the TCRdb D call of TRBD1. The germline CDR1 and CDR2 sequences are SEHNR and FQNEAQ (reference sequence). The CDR3 is 14 amino acids. CDR3 sequence: CASSLEQGASEQFF.

The rearrangement uses TRBV5-1 and TRBJ2-7; lacking DNA, the TRBD1 call made by TCRdb goes unchecked. The CDR3 length is 14 residues. The germline CDR1 and CDR2 sequences are SGHRS and YFSETQ. The CDR3 loop is CASSLPGQGNEQYF.

This chain connects TRBV12-3 or TRBV12-4 to TRBJ1-5; lacking DNA, the TRBD1 call made by TCRdb goes unchecked. This CDR3 has 15 amino acids. The CDR3 sequence is CASSLTRGGNQPQHF.

CDR3 sequence: CASSAGTQNTEAFF. The J gene is TRBJ1-1, the V gene TRBV5-1; TCRdb lists TRBD1, though no DNA is available to test this call. The CDR3 loop spans 14 amino acids. Germline assignment: CDR1 SGHRS and CDR2 YFSETQ. The whole variable domain, remainder taken from reference TRBV5-1 and TRBJ1-1, is KAGVTQTPRYLIKTRGQQVTLSCSPISGHRSVSWYQQTPGQGLQFLFEYFSETQRNKGNFPGRFSGRQFSNSRSEMNVSTLELGDSALYLCASSAGTQNTEAFFGQGTRLTVV.